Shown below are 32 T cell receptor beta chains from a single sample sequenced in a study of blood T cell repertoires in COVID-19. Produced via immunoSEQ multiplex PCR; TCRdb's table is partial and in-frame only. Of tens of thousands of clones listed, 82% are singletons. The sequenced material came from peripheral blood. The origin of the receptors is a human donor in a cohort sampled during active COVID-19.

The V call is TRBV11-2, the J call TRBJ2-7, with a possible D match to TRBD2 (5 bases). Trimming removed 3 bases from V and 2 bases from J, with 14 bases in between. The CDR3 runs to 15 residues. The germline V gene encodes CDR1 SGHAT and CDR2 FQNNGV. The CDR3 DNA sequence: TGTGCCAGCAGCTTCGGCGGGCGGGCCACCTACGAGCAGTACTTC. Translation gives CASSFGGRATYEQYF.

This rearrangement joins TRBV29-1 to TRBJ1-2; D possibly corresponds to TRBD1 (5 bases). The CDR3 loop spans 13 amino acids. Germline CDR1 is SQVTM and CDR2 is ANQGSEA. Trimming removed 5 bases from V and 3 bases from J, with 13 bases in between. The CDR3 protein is CSVLLTTDYGYTF. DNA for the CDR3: TGCAGCGTTCTATTAACGACAGACTATGGCTACACCTTC.

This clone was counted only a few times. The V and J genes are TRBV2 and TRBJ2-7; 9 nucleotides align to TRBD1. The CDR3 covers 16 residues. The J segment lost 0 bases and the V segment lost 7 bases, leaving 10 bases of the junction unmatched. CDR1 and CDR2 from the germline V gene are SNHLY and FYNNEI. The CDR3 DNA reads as TGTGCCAGCATTGGAAGGGGACAGGGTACCTCCTACGAGCAGTACTTC. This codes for CASIGRGQGTSYEQYF.

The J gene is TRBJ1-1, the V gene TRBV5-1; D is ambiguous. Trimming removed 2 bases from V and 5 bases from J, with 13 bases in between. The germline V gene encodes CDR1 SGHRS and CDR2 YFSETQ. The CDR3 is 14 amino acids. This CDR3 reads CASSFLQYNTEAFF. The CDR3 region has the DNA TGCGCCAGCAGCTTCCTACAGTATAATACTGAAGCTTTCTTT.

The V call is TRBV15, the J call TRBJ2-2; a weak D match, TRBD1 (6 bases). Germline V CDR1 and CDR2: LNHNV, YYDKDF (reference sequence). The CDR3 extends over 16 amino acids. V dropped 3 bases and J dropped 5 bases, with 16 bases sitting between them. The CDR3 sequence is CATSSAGGTRTGELFF. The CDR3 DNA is TGTGCCACCAGCAGCGCGGGTGGGACAAGGACCGGGGAGCTGTTTTTT. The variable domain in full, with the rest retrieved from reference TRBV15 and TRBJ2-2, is DAMVIQNPRYQVTQFGKPVTLSCSQTLNHNVMYWYQQKSSQAPKLLFHYYDKDFNNEADTPDNFQSRRPNTSFCFLDIRSPGLGDTAMYLCATSSAGGTRTGELFFGEGSRLTVL.

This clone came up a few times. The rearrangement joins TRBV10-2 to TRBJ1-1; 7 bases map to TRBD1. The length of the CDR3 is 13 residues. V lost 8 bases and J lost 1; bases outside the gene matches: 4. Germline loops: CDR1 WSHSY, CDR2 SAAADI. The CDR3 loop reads CASAGQKNTEAFF. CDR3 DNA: TGCGCCAGCGCGGGACAGAAGAACACTGAAGCTTTCTTT.

CDR3 DNA sequence: TGTGCCAGCAGCTTGGACGGTTACGGGACCGGGGAGCTGTTTTTT. The encoded protein is CASSLDGYGTGELFF. The rearrangement links TRBV5-8 to TRBJ2-2; D remains ambiguous. CDR1 and CDR2 (germline): SGHTS, YDEGEE. This CDR3 is 15 amino acids long. V gave up 0 bases and J gave up 5 bases, with 11 bases separating them.

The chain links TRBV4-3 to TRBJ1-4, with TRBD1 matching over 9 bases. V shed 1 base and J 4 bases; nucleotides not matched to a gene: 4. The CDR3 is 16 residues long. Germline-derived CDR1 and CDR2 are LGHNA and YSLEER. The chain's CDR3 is CASSQGTGVDNEKLFF. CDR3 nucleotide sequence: TGCGCCAGCAGCCAAGGGACAGGGGTTGATAATGAAAAACTGTTTTTT.

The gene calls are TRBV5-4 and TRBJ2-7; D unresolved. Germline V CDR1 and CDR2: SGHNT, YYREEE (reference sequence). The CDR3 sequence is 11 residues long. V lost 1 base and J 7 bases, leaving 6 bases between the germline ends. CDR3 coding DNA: TGTGCCAGCAGCTTGTCAAAAGAGCAGTACTTC. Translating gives CASSLSKEQYF.

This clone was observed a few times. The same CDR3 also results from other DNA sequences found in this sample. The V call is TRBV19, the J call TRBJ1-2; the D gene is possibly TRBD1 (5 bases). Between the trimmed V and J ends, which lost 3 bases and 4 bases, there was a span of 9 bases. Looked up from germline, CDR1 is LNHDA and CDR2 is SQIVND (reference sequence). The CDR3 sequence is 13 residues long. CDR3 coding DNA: TGTGCCAGTAGTATCGGGGGAGGCTATGGCTACACCTTC. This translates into CASSIGGGYGYTF.

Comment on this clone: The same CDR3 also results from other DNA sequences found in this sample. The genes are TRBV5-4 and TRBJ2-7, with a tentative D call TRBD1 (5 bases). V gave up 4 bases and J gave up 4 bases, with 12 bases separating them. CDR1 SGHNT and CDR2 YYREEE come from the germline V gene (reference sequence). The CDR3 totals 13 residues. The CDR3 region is CASSGDSLYEQYF. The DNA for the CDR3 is TGTGCCAGCAGCGGTGACAGTCTGTACGAGCAGTACTTC. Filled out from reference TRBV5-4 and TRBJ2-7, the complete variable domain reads ETGVTQSPTHLIKTRGQQVTLRCSSQSGHNTVSWYQQALGQGPQFIFQYYREEENGRGNFPPRFSGLQFPNYSSELNVNALELDDSALYLCASSGDSLYEQYFGPGTRLTVT.

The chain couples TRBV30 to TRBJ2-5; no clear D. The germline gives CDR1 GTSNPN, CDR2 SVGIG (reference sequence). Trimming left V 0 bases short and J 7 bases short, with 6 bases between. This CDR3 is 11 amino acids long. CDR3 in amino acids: CAWSVQMTQYF. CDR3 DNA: TGTGCCTGGAGTGTACAGATGACCCAGTACTTC.

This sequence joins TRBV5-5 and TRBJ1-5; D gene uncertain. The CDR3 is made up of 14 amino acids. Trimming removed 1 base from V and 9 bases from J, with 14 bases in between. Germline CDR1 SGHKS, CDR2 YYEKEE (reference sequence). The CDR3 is CASSLTSIAGPQHF. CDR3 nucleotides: TGTGCCAGCAGCTTGACTTCCATAGCTGGGCCCCAGCATTTT.

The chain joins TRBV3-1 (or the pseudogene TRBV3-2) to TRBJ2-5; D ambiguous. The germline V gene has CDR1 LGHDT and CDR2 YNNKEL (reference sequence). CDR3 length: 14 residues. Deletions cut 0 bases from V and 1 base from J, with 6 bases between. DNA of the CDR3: TGTGCCAGCAGCCAAGATAACAGCCAAGAGACCCAGTACTTC. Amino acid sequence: CASSQDNSQETQYF.

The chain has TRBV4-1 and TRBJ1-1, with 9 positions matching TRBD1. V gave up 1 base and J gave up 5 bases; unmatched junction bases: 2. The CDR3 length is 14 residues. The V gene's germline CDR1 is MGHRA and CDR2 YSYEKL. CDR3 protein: CASSQGQGETEAFF. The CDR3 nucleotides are TGCGCCAGCAGCCAAGGACAGGGGGAAACTGAAGCTTTCTTT.

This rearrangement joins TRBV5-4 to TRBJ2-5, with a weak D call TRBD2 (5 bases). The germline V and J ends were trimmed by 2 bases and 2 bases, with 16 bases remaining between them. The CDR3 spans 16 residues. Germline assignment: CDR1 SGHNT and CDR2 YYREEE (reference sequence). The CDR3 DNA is TGTGCCAGCAGCTTTGGACGGGGTCCCGGGCAAGAGACCCAGTACTTC. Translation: CASSFGRGPGQETQYF.

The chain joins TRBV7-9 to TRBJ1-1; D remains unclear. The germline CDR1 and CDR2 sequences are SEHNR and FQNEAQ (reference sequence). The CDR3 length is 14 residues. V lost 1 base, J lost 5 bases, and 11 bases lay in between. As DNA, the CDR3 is TGTGCCAGCAGCTTAGAGAGCTCGGGGACTGAAGCTTTCTTT. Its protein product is CASSLESSGTEAFF. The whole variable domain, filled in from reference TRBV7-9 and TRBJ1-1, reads DTGVSQNPRHKITKRGQNVTFRCDPISEHNRLYWYRQTLGQGPEFLTYFQNEAQLEKSRLLSDRFSAERPKGSFSTLEIQRTEQGDSAMYLCASSLESSGTEAFFGQGTRLTVV.

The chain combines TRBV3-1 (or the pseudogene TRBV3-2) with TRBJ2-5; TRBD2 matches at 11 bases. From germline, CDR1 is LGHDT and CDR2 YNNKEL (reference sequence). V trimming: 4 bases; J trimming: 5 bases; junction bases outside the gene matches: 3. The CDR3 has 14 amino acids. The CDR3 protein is CASSLAGGLETQYF. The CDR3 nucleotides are TGTGCCAGCAGCCTAGCGGGGGGGCTCGAGACCCAGTACTTC.

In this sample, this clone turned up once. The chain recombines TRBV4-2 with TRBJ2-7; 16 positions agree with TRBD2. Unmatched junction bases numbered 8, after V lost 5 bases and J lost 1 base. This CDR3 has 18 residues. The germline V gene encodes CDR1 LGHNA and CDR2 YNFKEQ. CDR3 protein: CASSRAGLAGGPSYEQYF. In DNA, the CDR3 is TGTGCCAGCAGCAGAGCGGGACTAGCGGGGGGGCCATCCTACGAGCAGTACTTC.

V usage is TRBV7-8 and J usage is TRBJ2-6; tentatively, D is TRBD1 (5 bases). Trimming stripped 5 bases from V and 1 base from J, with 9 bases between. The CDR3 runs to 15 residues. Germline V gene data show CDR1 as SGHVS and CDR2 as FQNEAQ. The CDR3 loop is CASSLRESGANVLTF. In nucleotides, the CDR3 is TGTGCCAGCAGCCTCAGGGAATCTGGGGCCAACGTCCTGACTTTC.

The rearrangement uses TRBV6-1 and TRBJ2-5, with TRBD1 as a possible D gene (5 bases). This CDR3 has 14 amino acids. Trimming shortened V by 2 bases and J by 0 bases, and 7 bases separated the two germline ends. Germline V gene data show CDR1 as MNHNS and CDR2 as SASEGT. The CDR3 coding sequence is TGTGCCAGCAGTGAAAAGGGGTACCAAGAGACCCAGTACTTC. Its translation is CASSEKGYQETQYF.

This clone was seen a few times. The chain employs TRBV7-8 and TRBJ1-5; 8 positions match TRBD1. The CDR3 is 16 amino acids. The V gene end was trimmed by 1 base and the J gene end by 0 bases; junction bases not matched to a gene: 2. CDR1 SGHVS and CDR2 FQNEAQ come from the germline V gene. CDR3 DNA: TGTGCCAGCAGCTTAGAGGGGACAGGTAGCAATCAGCCCCAGCATTTT. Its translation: CASSLEGTGSNQPQHF.

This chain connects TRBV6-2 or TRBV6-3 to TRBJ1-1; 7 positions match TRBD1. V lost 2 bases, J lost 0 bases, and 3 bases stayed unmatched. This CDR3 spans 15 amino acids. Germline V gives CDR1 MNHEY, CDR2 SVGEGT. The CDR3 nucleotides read TGTGCCAGCAGTTACCCCCAGGGGGTGAACACTGAAGCTTTCTTT. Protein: CASSYPQGVNTEAFF.

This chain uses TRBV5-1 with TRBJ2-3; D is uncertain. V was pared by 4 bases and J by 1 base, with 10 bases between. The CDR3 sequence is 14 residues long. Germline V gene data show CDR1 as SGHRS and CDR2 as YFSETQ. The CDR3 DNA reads TGCGCCAGCAGCGAGGCCCCCGGCACAGATACGCAGTATTTT. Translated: CASSEAPGTDTQYF.

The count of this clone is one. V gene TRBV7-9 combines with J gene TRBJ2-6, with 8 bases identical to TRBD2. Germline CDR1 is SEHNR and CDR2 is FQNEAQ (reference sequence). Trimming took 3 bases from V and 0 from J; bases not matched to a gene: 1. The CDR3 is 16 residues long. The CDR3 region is CASSFGTSSGANVLTF. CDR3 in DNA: TGTGCCAGCAGCTTTGGGACTAGCTCTGGGGCCAACGTCCTGACTTTC.

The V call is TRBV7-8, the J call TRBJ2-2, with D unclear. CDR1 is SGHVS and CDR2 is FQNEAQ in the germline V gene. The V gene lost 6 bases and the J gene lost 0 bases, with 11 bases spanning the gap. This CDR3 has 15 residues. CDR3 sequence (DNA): TGTGCCAGCAGTCCTATTCGGGCGAACACCGGGGAGCTGTTTTTT. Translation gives CASSPIRANTGELFF.

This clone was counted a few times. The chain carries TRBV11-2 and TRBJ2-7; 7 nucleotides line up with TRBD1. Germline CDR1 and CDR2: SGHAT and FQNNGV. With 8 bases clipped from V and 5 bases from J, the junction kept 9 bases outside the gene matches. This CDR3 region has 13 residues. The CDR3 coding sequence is TGTGCCAGCCGCCCCGATACAGGGGACGAGCAGTACTTC. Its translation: CASRPDTGDEQYF.

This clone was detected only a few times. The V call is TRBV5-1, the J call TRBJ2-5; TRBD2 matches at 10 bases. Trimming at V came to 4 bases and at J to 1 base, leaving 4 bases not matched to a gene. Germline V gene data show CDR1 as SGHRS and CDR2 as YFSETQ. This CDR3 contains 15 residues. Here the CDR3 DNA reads TGCGCCAGCAGCCCCCAGCGGGGGGGCCAAGAGACCCAGTACTTC. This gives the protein CASSPQRGGQETQYF.

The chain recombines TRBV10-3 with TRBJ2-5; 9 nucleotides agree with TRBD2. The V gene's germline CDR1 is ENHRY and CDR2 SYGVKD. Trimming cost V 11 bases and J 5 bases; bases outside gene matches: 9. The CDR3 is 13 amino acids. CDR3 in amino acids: CASAGGAGETQYF. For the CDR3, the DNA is TGTGCCTCCGCGGGAGGGGCCGGGGAGACCCAGTACTTC.

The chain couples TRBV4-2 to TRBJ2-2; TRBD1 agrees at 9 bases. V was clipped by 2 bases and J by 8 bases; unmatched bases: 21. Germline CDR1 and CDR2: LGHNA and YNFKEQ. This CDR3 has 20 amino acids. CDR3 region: CASSQQPRQGEWGAQGELFF. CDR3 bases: TGTGCCAGCAGCCAACAGCCAAGACAGGGGGAGTGGGGGGCACAAGGGGAGCTGTTTTTT.

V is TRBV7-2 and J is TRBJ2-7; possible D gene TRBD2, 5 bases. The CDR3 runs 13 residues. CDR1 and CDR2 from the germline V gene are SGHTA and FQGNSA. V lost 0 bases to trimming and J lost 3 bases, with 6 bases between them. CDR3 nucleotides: TGTGCCAGCAGCTTAGCACTAGGCTACGAGCAGTACTTC. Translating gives CASSLALGYEQYF. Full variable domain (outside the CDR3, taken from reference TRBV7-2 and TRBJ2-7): GAGVSQSPSNKVTEKGKDVELRCDPISGHTALYWYRQSLGQGLEFLIYFQGNSAPDKSGLPSDRFSAERTGGSVSTLTIQRTQQEDSAVYLCASSLALGYEQYFGPGTRLTVT.

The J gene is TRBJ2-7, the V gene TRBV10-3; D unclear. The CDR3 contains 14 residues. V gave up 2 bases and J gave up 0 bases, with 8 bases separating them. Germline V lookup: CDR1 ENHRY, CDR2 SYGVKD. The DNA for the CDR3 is TGTGCCATCAGTGAGGCCCGGAGCTCCTACGAGCAGTACTTC. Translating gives CAISEARSSYEQYF.